This TCR beta chain was sequenced during a study of blood T cell repertoires in COVID-19. The CDR3 totals 14 residues. V dropped 2 bases and J dropped 3 bases, with 11 bases sitting between them. Some clones are missing from TCRdb's copy, which holds only in-frame ones; the method was immunoSEQ multiplex PCR. The sample shows about 270,000 clones, 80% to 90% of them seen only once. Sequencing was performed on peripheral blood. The chain recombines TRBV23-1 with TRBJ2-7; the D gene is possibly TRBD1 (6 bases). TRBV23-1 carries the ORF label, with uncertain function. This clonotype was obtained from a woman between 65 and 79 years old with COVID-19, enrolled during active disease. CDR3 sequence: CASSQARQDYEQYF. DNA of the CDR3: TGCGCCAGCAGTCAAGCCCGACAGGACTACGAGCAGTACTTC.